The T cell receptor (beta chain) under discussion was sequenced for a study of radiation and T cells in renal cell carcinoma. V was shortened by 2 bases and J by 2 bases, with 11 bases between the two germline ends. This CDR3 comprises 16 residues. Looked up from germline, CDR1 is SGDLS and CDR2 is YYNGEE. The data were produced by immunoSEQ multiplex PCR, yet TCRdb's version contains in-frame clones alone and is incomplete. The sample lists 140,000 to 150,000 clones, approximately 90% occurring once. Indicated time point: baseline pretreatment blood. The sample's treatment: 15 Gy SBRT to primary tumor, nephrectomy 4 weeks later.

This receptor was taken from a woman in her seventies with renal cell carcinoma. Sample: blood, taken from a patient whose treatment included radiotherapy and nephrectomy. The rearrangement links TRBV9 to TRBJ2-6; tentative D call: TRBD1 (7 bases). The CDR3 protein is CASSVGGGAGANVLTF. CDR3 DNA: TGTGCCAGCAGCGTTGGAGGGGGCGCTGGGGCCAACGTCCTGACTTTC.